This T cell receptor (beta chain) was observed in a study of memory CD4+ T cells and cytomegalovirus serostatus. Study-level findings and limits: Suggested: most of the CMV-linked TCR signature lies in CD4+ memory cells. CD4+ memory repertoires contained about 40% of the 164 reported CMV TCRbeta sequences.

The sort gate was single viable CD3+CD4+CD8-CD45RO+ cells for memory CD4+ T cells. After thawing, CD4+ T cells were positively selected. Details on this clone: What it recognizes is unknown.

The CDR3 runs 15 residues. The germline V and J ends were trimmed by 8 bases and 4 bases, with 17 bases remaining between them. Germline assignment: CDR1 LNHNV and CDR2 YYDKDF (reference sequence). Original methodology: After removing out-of-frame reads, around 2,100,000 distinct TCRbeta sequences remained. Generated by immunoSEQ multiplex PCR, the TCRdb table keeps only in-frame clones and is missing some. The DNA gave D and trimming, while V, J and clone size come from that table. Of 50,000 to 65,000 clones listed, about 73% were seen once; the top ten hold under 1%. Sequencing was performed on memory CD4+ T cells from blood. The V call is TRBV15, the J call TRBJ1-4; D may be TRBD1 (6 bases). The TCR was taken from an adult in good health and CMV-seronegative. DNA for the CDR3: TGTGCCACCGGCGGGGGGCCTGGTGATAATGAAAAACTGTTTTTT. Protein sequence: CATGGGPGDNEKLFF.